The 29 T cell receptor beta chains listed next were all sequenced from one sample in a study of PD-1 blockade in classical Hodgkin lymphoma. The method was immunoSEQ multiplex PCR; TCRdb's version includes in-frame clones alone and lacks a portion of them. Of about 24,000 clones listed, around 84% were seen once; the top ten hold 5% to 7.5%. Sample time point: cycle 4 day 1 (C4D1), after 5 to 7 weeks of nivolumab. Relapse was seen in all patients after autologous stem cell transplantation, and brentuximab vedotin exposure was variable. Sample: peripheral blood mononuclear cells (PBMCs), taken before the fourth cycle of nivolumab. The receptors come from a human donor with classical Hodgkin lymphoma.

V and J are TRBV7-2 and TRBJ2-3, with 9 positions matching TRBD2. CDR1 SGHTA and CDR2 FQGNSA come from the germline V gene. CDR3 size: 17 residues. V shed 1 base, J shed 4 bases, and the junction held 9 bases outside the gene matches. This chain's CDR3 is CASSLGWREGPADTQYF. The CDR3 nucleotides read TGTGCCAGCAGCTTAGGGTGGCGGGAGGGCCCCGCAGATACGCAGTATTTT.

V and J are TRBV10-3 and TRBJ1-1, with 8 bases matching TRBD1. The germline V gene encodes CDR1 ENHRY and CDR2 SYGVKD. V was pared by 0 bases and J by 5 bases, with 8 bases of the junction left unmatched. The CDR3 runs to 16 residues. CDR3 sequence: CAISESAGGQSTEAFF. The CDR3, as DNA: TGTGCCATCAGTGAGTCGGCAGGGGGCCAAAGTACTGAAGCTTTCTTT.

This clone has a single count. The chain couples TRBV7-3 to TRBJ1-1; no clear D gene. Looked up from germline, CDR1 is SGHTA and CDR2 is FQGTGA. Trimming removed 3 bases from V and 5 bases from J, with 10 bases in between. This CDR3 has 13 residues. The CDR3 DNA sequence: TGTGCCAGCAGCTTCAACAGTCTTACTGAAGCTTTCTTT. Encoded protein: CASSFNSLTEAFF.

The sample holds one count of this clone. The V call is TRBV28, the J call TRBJ2-7; D may match TRBD1 or TRBD2 (5 bases each). Germline values: CDR1 MDHEN, CDR2 SYDVKM. This CDR3 spans 14 amino acids. Trimming shortened V by 3 bases and J by 3 bases, and 12 bases separated the two germline ends. The CDR3 bases are TGTGCCAGCAGTTTGGGACGGATCATCTACGAGCAGTACTTC. It encodes CASSLGRIIYEQYF.

This clone was counted between two and nine times. The chain carries TRBV6-5 and TRBJ1-4, with a possible D match to TRBD1 (5 bases). The V end lost 8 bases, the J end lost 8 bases, and 15 bases lay between the germline ends. Germline V lookup: CDR1 MNHEY, CDR2 SVGAGI. CDR3 length: 13 amino acids. CDR3 DNA: TGTGCCAGCCGGGGGGGAGGGGACGAAAAACTGTTTTTT. The encoded protein is CASRGGGDEKLFF.

The chain has TRBV4-1 and TRBJ2-3, with 8 bases aligning to TRBD2. Germline V CDR1 and CDR2: MGHRA, YSYEKL. After removal of 1 base from V and 1 base from J, the junction contained 7 bases not matched to a gene. This CDR3 has 17 residues. In nucleotides, the CDR3 is TGCGCCAGCAGCCAAGGACAAACTAGCGGACGCACAGATACGCAGTATTTT. Its translation: CASSQGQTSGRTDTQYF.

The rearrangement uses TRBV10-3 and TRBJ2-1, with D uncertain. Looked up from germline, CDR1 is ENHRY and CDR2 is SYGVKD. Trimming removed 1 base from V and 3 bases from J, with 1 base in between. The CDR3 loop spans 12 amino acids. In DNA, the CDR3 is TGTGCCATCAGTGAGTTCTACAATGAGCAGTTCTTC. The encoded protein is CAISEFYNEQFF.

The V call is TRBV7-8, the J call TRBJ1-2; no clear D gene. V was pared by 3 bases and J by 6 bases, with 17 bases between. This CDR3 spans 15 amino acids. Germline CDR1 reads SGHVS; CDR2 reads FQNEAQ. CDR3 nucleotides: TGTGCCAGCAGCTTCAACCCGGGTGGAAGCGATGGCTACACCTTC. Translating gives CASSFNPGGSDGYTF.

V is TRBV9 and J is TRBJ2-3; a possible D gene is TRBD2 (5 bases). In germline, CDR1 is SGDLS, CDR2 YYNGEE. V lost 0 bases and J 1 base, leaving 18 bases between the germline ends. The CDR3 runs to 18 residues. The CDR3 nucleotides read TGTGCCAGCAGCGTAGCCCCCTTTAAAGGGAGAGGCACAGATACGCAGTATTTT. Translating gives CASSVAPFKGRGTDTQYF.

This chain joins TRBV10-3 and TRBJ2-1, with a weak D call TRBD2 (6 bases). Germline V gene lookup returns CDR1 ENHRY and CDR2 SYGVKD. The ends were cut back, 6 bases at V and 6 bases at J, with 12 bases in the middle. This CDR3 contains 13 residues. The CDR3, as DNA: TGTGCCATCAGAGGGGAGGTTCTCAATGAGCAGTTCTTC. Translated: CAIRGEVLNEQFF.

This rearrangement joins TRBV11-2 to TRBJ2-1, with TRBD2 matching 8 bases. The CDR3 consists of 16 residues. The ends lost 4 bases at V and 1 base at J; junction bases unmatched: 6. CDR1 is SGHAT and CDR2 is FQNNGV in the germline V gene. This chain's CDR3 is CASSSVSGVSYNEQFF. The CDR3 bases are TGTGCCAGCAGCTCTGTTAGCGGGGTTTCCTACAATGAGCAGTTCTTC.

This chain's CDR3 is CASRARQGSFNYGYTF. CDR3 coding DNA: TGTGCCAGCCGGGCGAGACAGGGCTCGTTTAACTATGGCTACACCTTC. The V call is TRBV28, the J call TRBJ1-2, with 7 positions matching TRBD1. This CDR3 is 16 amino acids long. V trimming: 8 bases; J trimming: 1 base; junction bases outside the gene matches: 13. From germline, CDR1 is MDHEN and CDR2 SYDVKM.

The V gene is TRBV2, the J gene TRBJ2-7; D is ambiguous. The germline CDR1 and CDR2 sequences are SNHLY and FYNNEI. V was trimmed by 2 bases and J by 7 bases, leaving 12 bases between them. The CDR3 totals 13 residues. This chain's CDR3 is CASSEFGQFEQYF. The CDR3 bases are TGTGCCAGCAGTGAATTTGGGCAGTTTGAGCAGTACTTC. The variable domain in full, with the rest retrieved from reference TRBV2 and TRBJ2-7, is EPEVTQTPSHQVTQMGQEVILRCVPISNHLYFYWYRQILGQKVEFLVSFYNNEISEKSEIFDDQFSVERPDGSNFTLKIRSTKLEDSAMYFCASSEFGQFEQYFGPGTRLTVT.

The rearrangement links TRBV18 to TRBJ2-7; no reliable D call. From germline, CDR1 is KGHSH and CDR2 LQKENI. Trimming shortened V by 4 bases and J by 3 bases, and 19 bases separated the two germline ends. The CDR3 has 16 residues. Here the CDR3 reads CASSRNDLKKYYEQYF. DNA for the CDR3: TGTGCCAGCTCACGGAACGACCTGAAGAAGTACTACGAGCAGTACTTC.

The genes are TRBV27 and TRBJ2-5; D might be TRBD1 or TRBD2, each matching 5 bases. The CDR3 is made up of 16 amino acids. V gave up 1 base and J gave up 0 bases, with 12 bases separating them. Germline values: CDR1 MNHEY, CDR2 SMNVEV (reference sequence). Written as DNA, the CDR3 is TGTGCCAGCAGTTTATGGGGGACGGCTTACCAAGAGACCCAGTACTTC. Protein: CASSLWGTAYQETQYF.

The chain carries TRBV5-4 and TRBJ1-4, with D maybe TRBD1 (6 bases). CDR3 length equals 13 residues. With 4 bases removed from V and 6 bases from J, the gap between germline ends came to 10 bases. In germline, CDR1 is SGHNT, CDR2 YYREEE (reference sequence). In DNA form, the CDR3 reads TGTGCCAGCAGCCCGGACAGAGATGAAAAACTGTTTTTT. It encodes CASSPDRDEKLFF.

The chain links TRBV7-9 to TRBJ2-7; possibly TRBD2 for D (6 bases). The ends were cut back, 1 base at V and 9 bases at J, with 7 bases in the middle. The V gene's germline CDR1 is SEHNR and CDR2 FQNEAQ (reference sequence). The CDR3 spans 11 residues. The CDR3 nucleotides read TGTGCCAGCAGCTTAGGGGGAGGGCAGTACTTC. Its protein product is CASSLGGGQYF.

The V call is TRBV7-2, the J call TRBJ2-6; 7 bases agree with TRBD1. V dropped 2 bases and J dropped 2; count of bases not matched to a gene: 0. CDR1 and CDR2 from the germline V gene are SGHTA and FQGNSA. The CDR3 sequence is 15 residues long. CDR3 sequence: CASSLQGAGANVLTF. The DNA of the CDR3 is TGTGCCAGCAGCTTACAGGGGGCTGGGGCCAACGTCCTGACTTTC.

V and J are TRBV5-6 and TRBJ2-7; TRBD1 aligns across 7 bases. Per germline, CDR1 SGHDT and CDR2 YYEEEE. V shed 5 bases, J shed 1 base, and the junction held 9 bases outside the gene matches. CDR3 length: 15 amino acids. The CDR3 DNA follows: TGTGCCAGCAGTCGACGACAGGGTAATTCCTACGAGCAGTACTTC. Translated: CASSRRQGNSYEQYF.

The genes are TRBV5-5 and TRBJ2-7, with 8 bases matching TRBD2. CDR3 size: 17 residues. V shed 2 bases and J 2 bases; nucleotides not matched to a gene: 12. CDR1 SGHKS and CDR2 YYEKEE come from the germline V gene (reference sequence). Written as DNA, the CDR3 is TGTGCCAGCAGCTTCAGCCTGGTTAGCGGGGTTGCCTACGAGCAGTACTTC. Translated, it gives CASSFSLVSGVAYEQYF.

The J gene is TRBJ1-3, the V gene TRBV28; 7 bases align to TRBD1. Germline loops: CDR1 MDHEN, CDR2 SYDVKM. This CDR3 is built from 14 residues. The ends lost 5 bases at V and 3 bases at J; junction bases unmatched: 4. The DNA of the CDR3 is TGTGCCAGCAGTGGGGCAGGGGGTGGAAACACCATATATTTT. Translated: CASSGAGGGNTIYF.

The CDR3 region has the DNA TGTGCCAGCAGCTTATATGGGGGAAACACTGAAGCTTTCTTT. This encodes CASSLYGGNTEAFF. The chain employs TRBV7-9 and TRBJ1-1; TRBD1 might be the D (5 bases). CDR1 is SEHNR and CDR2 is FQNEAQ in the germline V gene (reference sequence). The V gene lost 2 bases and the J gene lost 2 bases, with 9 bases spanning the gap. The CDR3 is made up of 14 amino acids.

The genes are TRBV9 and TRBJ2-1; 8 bases agree with TRBD2. Per germline, CDR1 SGDLS and CDR2 YYNGEE. The J segment lost 2 bases and the V segment lost 3 bases, leaving 13 bases of the junction unmatched. The CDR3 length is 18 residues. In DNA, the CDR3 is TGTGCCAGCAGCGCGTCTAGCGGGCTACTTCGCACCTACAATGAGCAGTTCTTC. Amino acid sequence: CASSASSGLLRTYNEQFF.

The J gene is TRBJ1-4, the V gene TRBV7-9, with D unclear. CDR1 SEHNR and CDR2 FQNEAQ come from the germline V gene (reference sequence). The length of the CDR3 is 16 residues. Trimming pared 4 bases from V and 2 bases from J, leaving 14 bases between. The CDR3: CASSSRRASTNEKLFF. DNA for the CDR3: TGTGCCAGCAGCTCCCGCCGGGCGTCCACTAATGAAAAACTGTTTTTT.

The chain recombines TRBV6-1 with TRBJ1-1; 8 bases fit TRBD1. Unmatched junction bases numbered 17, after V lost 8 bases and J lost 12 bases. CDR1 and CDR2 (germline): MNHNS, SASEGT. CDR3 size: 14 residues. CDR3 nucleotide sequence: TGTGCCAGCTATAACTTACTAGGACAGGGTGAGTCTTTCTTT. Translating gives CASYNLLGQGESFF.

V gene TRBV29-1 combines with J gene TRBJ1-2; possible D gene TRBD1, 5 bases. The CDR3 sequence is 13 residues long. Looked up from germline, CDR1 is SQVTM and CDR2 is ANQGSEA. This chain's CDR3 is CSAPLWGSNGYTF. The CDR3 DNA follows: TGCAGTGCCCCGCTTTGGGGGAGCAATGGCTACACCTTC.

The chain carries TRBV30 and TRBJ1-2, with TRBD1 as a possible D gene (5 bases). Trimming shortened V by 7 bases and J by 8 bases, and 23 bases separated the two germline ends. This CDR3 is 14 amino acids long. Germline V CDR1 and CDR2: GTSNPN, SVGIG (reference sequence). CDR3 nucleotide sequence: TGTGCCTTGGCCCCCCCAACGGGGGGAGAAGGCTACACCTTC. Encoded protein: CALAPPTGGEGYTF.

J is TRBJ2-1 and V is TRBV7-3; D remains ambiguous. The V and J ends lost 2 bases and 3 bases respectively, with 8 bases between them. This CDR3 has 14 residues. Germline V lookup: CDR1 SGHTA, CDR2 FQGTGA. CDR3 sequence (DNA): TGTGCCAGCAGCTTATCTTCCCACTACAATGAGCAGTTCTTC. Encoded protein: CASSLSSHYNEQFF.

The chain has TRBV19 and TRBJ1-5; 10 bases match TRBD1. This CDR3 has 15 amino acids. V lost 5 bases, J lost 6 bases, and 7 bases stayed unmatched. In germline, CDR1 is LNHDA, CDR2 SQIVND (reference sequence). The CDR3 region is CASSLRDRGIQPQHF. The CDR3 nucleotides are TGTGCCAGTAGTCTCCGGGACAGGGGCATTCAGCCCCAGCATTTT.